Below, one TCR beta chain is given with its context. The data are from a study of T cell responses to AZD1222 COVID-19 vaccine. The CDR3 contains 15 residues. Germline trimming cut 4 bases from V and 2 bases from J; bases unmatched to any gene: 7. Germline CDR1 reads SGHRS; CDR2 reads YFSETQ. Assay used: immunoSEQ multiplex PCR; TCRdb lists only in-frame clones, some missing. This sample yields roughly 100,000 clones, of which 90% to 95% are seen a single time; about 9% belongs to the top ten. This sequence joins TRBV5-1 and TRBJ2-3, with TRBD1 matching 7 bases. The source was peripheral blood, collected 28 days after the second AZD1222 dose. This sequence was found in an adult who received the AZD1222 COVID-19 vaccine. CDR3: CASSPGQEYTDTQYF. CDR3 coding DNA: TGCGCCAGCAGCCCAGGACAGGAGTACACAGATACGCAGTATTTT.